The rows below give T cell receptor beta chains drawn from one sample of a study of vaccination effects on CD4 cells after COVID-19. Assay used: immunoSEQ multiplex PCR; TCRdb lists only in-frame clones, some missing. The sample has roughly 20,000 clones; about three quarters are singletons. No antigen is known for these receptors. The material was CD4+ T cells from PBMCs cultured with HCoV-NL63 spike peptides, obtained after COVID-19 vaccination. The receptor set was obtained from a human donor who received a COVID-19 vaccine. Both conserved end residues are part of each CDR3. D genes are given only for firm matches. Some rows have no size entry. The others give once, few or many, or a class for an expanded clone.

j_gene,d_gene,v_gene,abundance,CDR3nt,CDR3aa
TRBJ2-1,TRBD2,TRBV4-1,-,TGCGCCAGCAGCCAAGGTCTGTTCGGGAGGGCCCTTGAGCAGTTCTTC,CASSQGLFGRALEQFF
TRBJ1-1,-,TRBV2,-,TGTGCCAGCAAGGTCACTGAAGCTTTCTTT,CASKVTEAFF
TRBJ1-2,TRBD1,TRBV6-5,-,TGTGCCAGCAGAGTCGGACAGGGGTATGGCTACACCTTC,CASRVGQGYGYTF
TRBJ1-2,-,TRBV21-1,-,TGTGCCAGCAGCAAAGCTCCAGGGCTCTATGGCTACACCTTC,CASSKAPGLYGYTF
TRBJ2-1,-,TRBV5-5,-,TGTGCCAGCAGCTTGGGGGCTGGGCCCCCCTACAATGAGCAGTTCTTC,CASSLGAGPPYNEQFF
TRBJ2-7,-,TRBV5-1,few,TGCGCCAGCAGCTTGAGAACGGTATCCTACGAGCAGTACTTC,CASSLRTVSYEQYF
TRBJ1-5,TRBD1,TRBV7-8,-,TGTGCCAGCAGCCGAGACAGGGGCAATCAGCCCCAGCATTTT,CASSRDRGNQPQHF
TRBJ2-7,-,TRBV4-1,-,TGCGCCAGCAGCCAAGGTAGGGCTAGCTCCTACGAGCAGTACTTC,CASSQGRASSYEQYF
TRBJ1-1,-,TRBV5-8,-,TGTGCCAGCAGCTTGGAGAGAAACACTGAAGCTTTCTTT,CASSLERNTEAFF
TRBJ2-1,TRBD2,TRBV27,once,TGTGCCAGCAGTCCCTCGTTCGGGGGGGCCCCAGTTTACAATGAGCAGTTCTTC,CASSPSFGGAPVYNEQFF
TRBJ2-5,-,TRBV14,-,TGTGCCAGCAGCCAAGGGCTCAGGTACCAAGAGACCCAGTACTTC,CASSQGLRYQETQYF
TRBJ2-2,TRBD2,TRBV4-2,few,TGTGCCAGCAGCCAAGCCGGGACTAGCGGAGGGGAGCTGTTTTTT,CASSQAGTSGGELFF
TRBJ1-2,-,TRBV19,-,TGTGCCAGTAGTCCCTCCCACGACCAGGGATTCTATGGCTACACCTTC,CASSPSHDQGFYGYTF
TRBJ2-5,TRBD2,TRBV13,-,TGTGCCAGCAGCCCTAACGGACTAGCAGAGACCCAGTACTTC,CASSPNGLAETQYF
TRBJ2-7,-,TRBV12-3/TRBV12-4,-,TGTGCCAGCAAGTACTCCCAAGGGAGTGAGCAGTACTTC,CASKYSQGSEQYF
TRBJ1-5,-,TRBV6-6,-,TGTGCCAGCAGTTACCAGGATGGCAATCAGCCCCAGCATTTT,CASSYQDGNQPQHF
TRBJ1-2,-,TRBV27,-,TGTGCCAGCAGTTCGTCAGGTTCTAACTATGGCTACACCTTC,CASSSSGSNYGYTF
TRBJ2-3,-,TRBV18,medium-sized,TGTGCCAGCTCACCATCTTATCTGAGCACAGATACGCAGTATTTT,CASSPSYLSTDTQYF
TRBJ2-2,-,TRBV30,-,TGTGCCTGGAGTGTAGGGGGGTCGGTGGCCGGGGAGCTGTTTTTT,CAWSVGGSVAGELFF
TRBJ1-1,TRBD1,TRBV5-1,-,TGCGCCAGCAGCTTGGCGGCAGGGGGCACTGAAGCTTTCTTT,CASSLAAGGTEAFF
TRBJ2-3,TRBD1,TRBV5-1,-,TGCGCCAGCAGCTTGGCGAGTATCCTTCGGACAGGGGCGGGGGATACGCAGTATTTT,CASSLASILRTGAGDTQYF
TRBJ2-7,-,TRBV18,-,TGTGCCAGCTCACCACCGTCGAGGGGTTCCTACGAGCAGTACTTC,CASSPPSRGSYEQYF
TRBJ1-5,TRBD1,TRBV6-2/TRBV6-3,-,TGTGCCAGCAGTTCCGCTCCAGGGGGGGGAAAGGCCAATCAGCCCCAGCATTTT,CASSSAPGGGKANQPQHF
TRBJ1-2,-,TRBV16,-,TGTGCCAGCAGCCTCAATTCGGGCACAGAAGGCTACACCTTC,CASSLNSGTEGYTF
TRBJ1-3,TRBD1,TRBV10-3,-,TGTGCCATGACAGGGGGCCCTGGAAACACCATATATTTT,CAMTGGPGNTIYF
TRBJ2-3,TRBD2,TRBV3-1/TRBV3-2,once,TGTGCCAGCAGCCCTAGCGGGAGGAACGGTCGGTGGTATTTT,CASSPSGRNGRWYF
TRBJ2-1,-,TRBV25-1,-,TGTGCCAGCAGTGGAAGTGGGGAGGTTGTCTATGAGCAGTTCTTC,CASSGSGEVVYEQFF
TRBJ2-7,-,TRBV5-6,-,TGTGCCAGCAGCTATGCCGGGACCGCAATCTCCTACGAGCAGTACTTC,CASSYAGTAISYEQYF
TRBJ2-7,-,TRBV21-1,-,TGTGCCAGCAGCAAAGTCGCTAGCGGGGGGGCCTACGAGCAGTACTTC,CASSKVASGGAYEQYF
TRBJ1-5,-,TRBV29-1,-,TGCAGCGTTGAAGTGGCGTCAGGGGTGGGCAATCAGCCCCAGCATTTT,CSVEVASGVGNQPQHF
TRBJ1-5,-,TRBV6-4,-,TGTGCCAGCAGTGAGTGGGGCTCGGGTCAGCCCCAGCATTTT,CASSEWGSGQPQHF
TRBJ2-6,TRBD2,TRBV18,-,TGTGCCAGCTCACCACCGGGGGGGATATACTCTGGGGCCAACGTCCTGACTTTC,CASSPPGGIYSGANVLTF
TRBJ2-5,TRBD2,TRBV9,-,TGTGCCAGCAGCGTAGGAGGCGGGGGGGCCAGGGAGACCCAGTACTTC,CASSVGGGGARETQYF
TRBJ1-5,TRBD1,TRBV7-2,-,TGTGCCAGCAGCTTAGTTCTGACAGGGGATCAGCCCCAGCATTTT,CASSLVLTGDQPQHF
TRBJ2-7,-,TRBV6-5,-,TGTGCCAGCAGGTACTATCGGACCCCCCTATACGAGCAGTACTTC,CASRYYRTPLYEQYF
TRBJ2-7,TRBD2,TRBV6-1,-,TGTGCCAGCAGTGAAGGCCCCGGACTAGCATTCGAGCAGTACTTC,CASSEGPGLAFEQYF
TRBJ1-1,-,TRBV27,-,TGTGCCAGCAGTTTAACAGGACTGAACACTGAAGCTTTCTTT,CASSLTGLNTEAFF
TRBJ1-4,-,TRBV2,-,TGTGCCAGCAGTGTGGGACCATCAACTAATGAAAAACTGTTTTTT,CASSVGPSTNEKLFF
TRBJ2-3,TRBD2,TRBV3-1/TRBV3-2,once,TGTGCCAGCATCCTAGCGGGGGGGAGCAATTATACGCAGTATTTT,CASILAGGSNYTQYF
TRBJ2-7,TRBD1,TRBV6-5,-,TGTGCCAGCAGTTACTCGTTCGGACAGGGCTACGAGCAGTACTTC,CASSYSFGQGYEQYF
TRBJ2-5,-,TRBV6-5,-,TGTGCCAGCAGAATCTGGACGGATCAAGAGACCCAGTACTTC,CASRIWTDQETQYF
TRBJ1-2,-,TRBV19,-,TGTGCCAGTAGTTCAGGCGGCTATGGCTACACCTTC,CASSSGGYGYTF
TRBJ2-1,TRBD2,TRBV28,-,TGTGCCAGCAGTTTTTCCCCGGGGAGGGAGGGGTTCAATGAGCAGTTCTTC,CASSFSPGREGFNEQFF
TRBJ1-1,-,TRBV6-4,once,TGTGCCAGCAGTGACCCGAGGGTGGGGGCTTTCTTT,CASSDPRVGAFF
TRBJ1-3,-,TRBV18,-,TGTGCCAGCTCACCACAGGACAGCTCTGGAAACACCATATATTTT,CASSPQDSSGNTIYF
TRBJ1-6,TRBD1,TRBV5-1,once,TGCGCCAGCAGCTTGAACCGATCCGGGACAGGTTTTTTCGGTCGGGGGTCACCCCTCCACTTT,CASSLNRSGTGFFGRGSPLHF
TRBJ2-7,-,TRBV10-2,-,TGCGCCAGCAGTGCGAGGGGTGGAGGTCTCTTAAAGGGTATCTACGAGCAGTACTTC,CASSARGGGLLKGIYEQYF
TRBJ1-1,TRBD1,TRBV7-2,-,TGTGCCAGCAGCTCGGCCGGGACAGGGTGGGAGAACACTGAAGCTTTCTTT,CASSSAGTGWENTEAFF
TRBJ1-5,TRBD1,TRBV6-2/TRBV6-3,-,TGTGCCAGCAGTTACTCGACTGGGGCACAGGGGAATCAGCCCCAGCATTTT,CASSYSTGAQGNQPQHF
TRBJ2-3,-,TRBV19,-,TGTGCCAGTAGTATCCAGGGTTCAGATACGCAGTATTTT,CASSIQGSDTQYF
TRBJ1-2,TRBD1,TRBV19,-,TGTGCCAGTAGTAGTCAGGGGGCAAACTATGGCTACACCTTC,CASSSQGANYGYTF
TRBJ1-4,-,TRBV12-3/TRBV12-4,-,TGTGCCAGCAGACCCGGGACCGGGCGAGAACTGTTTTTT,CASRPGTGRELFF